This T cell receptor (beta chain) was sequenced in a study of identical twins. Study outcomes and limitations: Potential partial confounding of zero-insertion analyses by invariant MAIT and iNKT cells was noted.

Worth noting for this clonotype: Its antigen is not known.

TCRdb analysed the 5' RACE reads with MiXCR anew, one entry per CDR3 protein. This sample has some 760,000 distinct CDR3 sequences; around a sixth occur once, and the top ten carry around 13%. In addition, the sample was reused for a study of T cells expressing NK-cell markers.

This sequence originates from a woman between 18 and 29 years old in good health. The sequencing sample was made of PBMCs.

The CDR3 loop is CASSSTGVADTQYF. CDR3 DNA: TGTGCCAGCAGCTCGACGGGGGTAGCAGATACGCAGTATTTT. The chain carries TRBV7-8 and TRBJ2-3; weak D call: TRBD2 (6 bases). The CDR3 is made up of 14 amino acids. Per germline, CDR1 SGHVS and CDR2 FQNEAQ. Trimming removed 4 bases at V and 4 bases at J, with 12 bases between.